This TCR beta chain was found in a study of shared T cell receptors in the human thymus. Data came from immunoSEQ multiplex PCR; TCRdb stores just in-frame clones and leaves some out. Here the sample spans 500,000 to 550,000 clones, 78% being singletons. CDR1 is MDHEN and CDR2 is SYDVKM in the germline V gene. V dropped 5 bases and J dropped 7; count of bases not matched to a gene: 11. The CDR3 consists of 15 residues. This clone has just a few counts. These data also formed part of another study, on human thymus T cells. That paper notes: Immunologically healthy infants in Finland undergoing congenital heart defect surgery were the donors. In corrective heart surgery, resections were taken, and these provided the thymus tissue. Thymic and blood repertoires appeared to display a bias in their usage of V and J genes. As related research reported, thymic repertoires overlapped highly among unrelated individuals.

Sequenced: thymocytes. The chain has TRBV28 and TRBJ1-5; 7 bases agree with TRBD1. The TCR originated in a boy under three years old with a congenital heart defect. CDR3 residues: CASSRPRDRDQPQHF. CDR3 DNA sequence: TGTGCCAGCAGTCGCCCACGAGACAGGGACCAGCCCCAGCATTTT.